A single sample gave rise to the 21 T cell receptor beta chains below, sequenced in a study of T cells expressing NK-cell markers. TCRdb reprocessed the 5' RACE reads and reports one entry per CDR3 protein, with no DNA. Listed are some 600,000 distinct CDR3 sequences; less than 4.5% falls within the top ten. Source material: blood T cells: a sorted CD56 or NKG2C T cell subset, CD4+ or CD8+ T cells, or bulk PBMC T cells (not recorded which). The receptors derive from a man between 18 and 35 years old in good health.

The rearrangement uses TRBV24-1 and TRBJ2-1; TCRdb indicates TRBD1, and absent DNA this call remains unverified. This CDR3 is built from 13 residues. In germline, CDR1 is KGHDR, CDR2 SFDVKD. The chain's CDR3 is CATIPVSDNEQFF.

CDR3 residues: CASSLALFLDTQYF. The chain is built from TRBV12-3 or TRBV12-4 and TRBJ2-3. CDR3 size: 14 residues.

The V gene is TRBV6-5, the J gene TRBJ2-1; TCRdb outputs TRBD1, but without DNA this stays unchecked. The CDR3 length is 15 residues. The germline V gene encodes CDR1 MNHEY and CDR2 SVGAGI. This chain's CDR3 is CASSYRRGLGNEQFF.

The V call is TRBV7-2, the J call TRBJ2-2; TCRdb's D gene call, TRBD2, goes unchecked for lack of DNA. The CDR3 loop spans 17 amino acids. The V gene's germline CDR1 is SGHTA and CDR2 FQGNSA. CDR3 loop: CASSFSGSLAYTGELFF.

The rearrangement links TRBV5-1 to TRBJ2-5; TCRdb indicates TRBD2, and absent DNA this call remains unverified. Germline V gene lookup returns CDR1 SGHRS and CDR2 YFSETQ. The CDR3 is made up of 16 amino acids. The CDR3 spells CASSLAPGTSQETQYF.

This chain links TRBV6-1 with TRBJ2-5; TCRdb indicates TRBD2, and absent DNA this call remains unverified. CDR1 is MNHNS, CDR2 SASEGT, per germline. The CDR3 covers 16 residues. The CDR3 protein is CASRAQGPLAQETQYF.

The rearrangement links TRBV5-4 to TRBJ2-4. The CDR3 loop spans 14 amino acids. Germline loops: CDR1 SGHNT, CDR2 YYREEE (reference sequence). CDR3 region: CASSFEVAKNIQYF.

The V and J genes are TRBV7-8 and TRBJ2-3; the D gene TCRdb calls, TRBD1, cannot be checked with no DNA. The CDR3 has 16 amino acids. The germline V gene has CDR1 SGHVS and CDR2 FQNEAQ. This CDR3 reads CASSLYRGTSTDTQYF. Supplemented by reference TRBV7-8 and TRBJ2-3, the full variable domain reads GAGVSQSPRYKVAKRGQDVALRCDPISGHVSLFWYQQALGQGPEFLTYFQNEAQLDKSGLPSDRFFAERPEGSVSTLKIQRTQQEDSAVYLCASSLYRGTSTDTQYFGPGTRLTVL.

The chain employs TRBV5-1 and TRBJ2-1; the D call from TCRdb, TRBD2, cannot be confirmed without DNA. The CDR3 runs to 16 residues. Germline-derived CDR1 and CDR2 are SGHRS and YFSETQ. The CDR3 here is CASSLETSSSLAEQFF. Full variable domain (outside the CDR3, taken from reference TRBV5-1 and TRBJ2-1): KAGVTQTPRYLIKTRGQQVTLSCSPISGHRSVSWYQQTPGQGLQFLFEYFSETQRNKGNFPGRFSGRQFSNSRSEMNVSTLELGDSALYLCASSLETSSSLAEQFFGPGTRLTVL.

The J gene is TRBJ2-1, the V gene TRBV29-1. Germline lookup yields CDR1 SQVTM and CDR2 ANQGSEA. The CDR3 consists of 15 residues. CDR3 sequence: CIHMIGESSYNEQFF.

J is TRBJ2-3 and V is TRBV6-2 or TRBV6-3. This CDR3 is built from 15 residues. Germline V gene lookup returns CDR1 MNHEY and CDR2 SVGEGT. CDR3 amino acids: CASSYSAISTDTQYF.

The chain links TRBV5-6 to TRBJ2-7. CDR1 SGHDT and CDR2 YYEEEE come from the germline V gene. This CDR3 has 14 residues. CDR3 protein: CASSRLQRSYEQYF.

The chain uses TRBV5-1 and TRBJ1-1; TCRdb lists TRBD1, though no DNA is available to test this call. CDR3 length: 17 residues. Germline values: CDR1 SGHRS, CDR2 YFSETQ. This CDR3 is CASSLAARGRMNTEAFF.

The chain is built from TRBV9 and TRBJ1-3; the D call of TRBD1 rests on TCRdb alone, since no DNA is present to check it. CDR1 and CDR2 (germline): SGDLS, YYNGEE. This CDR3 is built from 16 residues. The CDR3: CASSAREVGGGNTIYF. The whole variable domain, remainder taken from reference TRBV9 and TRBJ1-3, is DSGVTQTPKHLITATGQRVTLRCSPRSGDLSVYWYQQSLDQGLQFLIQYYNGEERAKGNILERFSAQQFPDLHSELNLSSLELGDSALYFCASSAREVGGGNTIYFGEGSWLTVV.

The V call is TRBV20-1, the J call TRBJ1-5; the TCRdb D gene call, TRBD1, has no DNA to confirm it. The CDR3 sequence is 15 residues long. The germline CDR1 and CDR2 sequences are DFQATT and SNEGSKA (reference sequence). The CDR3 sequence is CSARWGMGENQPQHF.

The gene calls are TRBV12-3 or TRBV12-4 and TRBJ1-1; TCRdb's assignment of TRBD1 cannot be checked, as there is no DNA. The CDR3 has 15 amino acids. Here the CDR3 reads CASSLAETVDTEAFF.

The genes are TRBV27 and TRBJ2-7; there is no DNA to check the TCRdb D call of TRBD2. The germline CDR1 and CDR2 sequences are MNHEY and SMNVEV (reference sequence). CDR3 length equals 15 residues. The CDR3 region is CASSQTSEISYEQYF.

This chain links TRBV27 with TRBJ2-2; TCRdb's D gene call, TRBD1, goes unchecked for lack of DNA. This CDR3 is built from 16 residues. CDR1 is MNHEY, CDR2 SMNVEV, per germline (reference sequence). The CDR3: CASSLSWGSYTGELFF.

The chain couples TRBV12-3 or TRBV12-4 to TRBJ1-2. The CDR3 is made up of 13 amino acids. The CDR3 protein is CASTQTANYGYTF.

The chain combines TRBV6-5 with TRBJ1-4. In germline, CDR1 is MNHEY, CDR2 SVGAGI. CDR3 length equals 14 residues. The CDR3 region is CASSYSTGIEKLFF.

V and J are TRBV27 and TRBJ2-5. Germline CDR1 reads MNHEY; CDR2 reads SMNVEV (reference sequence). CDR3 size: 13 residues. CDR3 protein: CASSLWSGETQYF.